Listed here are 26 T cell receptor beta chains from one sample, sequenced in a study of blood T cell repertoires in COVID-19. The method was immunoSEQ multiplex PCR; TCRdb's version includes in-frame clones alone and lacks a portion of them. The data hold fewer than 200,000 clones, with 70% to 90% observed a single time. The sample consisted of peripheral blood. Receptors originate from a man between 50 and 59 years old with active or convalescent COVID-19.

The chain carries TRBV5-1 and TRBJ2-6, with D unclear. CDR3 length equals 15 residues. With 4 bases removed from V and 1 base from J, the gap between germline ends came to 9 bases. The germline V gene has CDR1 SGHRS and CDR2 YFSETQ. The CDR3 DNA follows: TGCGCCAGCAGCCGCGGCGGTTCTGGGGCCAACGTCCTGACTTTC. Protein sequence: CASSRGGSGANVLTF. Full variable domain (remainder filled in from reference TRBV5-1 and TRBJ2-6): KAGVTQTPRYLIKTRGQQVTLSCSPISGHRSVSWYQQTPGQGLQFLFEYFSETQRNKGNFPGRFSGRQFSNSRSEMNVSTLELGDSALYLCASSRGGSGANVLTFGAGSRLTVL.

This clone has a handful of counts. CDR3 bases: TGTGCCAACGGCCCAGGGTTAGCGGACACTGAAGCTTTCTTT. As protein: CANGPGLADTEAFF. The chain links TRBV19 to TRBJ1-1, with a weak D call TRBD1 (5 bases). Germline loops: CDR1 LNHDA, CDR2 SQIVND (reference sequence). The CDR3 length is 14 residues. V was trimmed by 10 bases and J by 3 bases, leaving 18 bases between them.

The CDR3 DNA reads TGTGCCATCAGTGACGGGGATGGCTACACCTTC. Translated: CAISDGDGYTF. The chain joins TRBV10-3 to TRBJ1-2; no reliable D call. In germline, CDR1 is ENHRY, CDR2 SYGVKD. Deletions cut 3 bases from V and 6 bases from J, with 5 bases between. This CDR3 has 11 residues.

V and J are TRBV19 and TRBJ2-1, with D possibly TRBD1 on 5 matching bases. Germline V gives CDR1 LNHDA, CDR2 SQIVND (reference sequence). V was shortened by 4 bases and J by 8 bases, with 12 bases between the two germline ends. This CDR3 has 13 amino acids. Here the CDR3 reads CASSTGQGYEQFF. CDR3 bases: TGTGCCAGTAGTACCGGGCAGGGCTATGAGCAGTTCTTC. Combining the CDR3 with reference TRBV19 and TRBJ2-1 gives the whole variable domain DGGITQSPKYLFRKEGQNVTLSCEQNLNHDAMYWYRQDPGQGLRLIYYSQIVNDFQKGDIAEGYSVSREKKESFPLTVTSAQKNPTAFYLCASSTGQGYEQFFGPGTRLTVL.

The chain is built from TRBV6-1 and TRBJ1-6; D remains unclear. Germline V CDR1 and CDR2: MNHNS, SASEGT. The CDR3 has 15 residues. Trimming pared 5 bases from V and 2 bases from J, leaving 10 bases between. The CDR3 DNA reads as TGTGCCAGCAGTAATGCGAACGCCTATAATTCACCCCTCCACTTT. Protein: CASSNANAYNSPLHF.

This clone has just a few counts. The chain recombines TRBV25-1 with TRBJ1-1, with no clear D. This CDR3 is built from 14 residues. Trimming took 2 bases from V and 3 from J, leaving 10 bases between them. The germline CDR1 and CDR2 sequences are MGHDK and SYGVNS. CDR3 sequence reads: CASSEMNRDTEAFF. The DNA for the CDR3 is TGTGCCAGCAGTGAAATGAACCGAGACACTGAAGCTTTCTTT.

The chain employs TRBV19 and TRBJ1-5; D possibly corresponds to TRBD1 (5 bases). Germline V gene sequence: CDR1 LNHDA, CDR2 SQIVND (reference sequence). The CDR3 contains 13 residues. V dropped 6 bases and J dropped 3 bases, with 9 bases sitting between them. CDR3 nucleotides: TGTGCCAGTAGCCCAGGGCACAATCAGCCCCAGCATTTT. Translation: CASSPGHNQPQHF.

The rearrangement joins TRBV11-2 to TRBJ2-7; D may be TRBD1 (5 bases). The CDR3 contains 15 residues. Germline lookup yields CDR1 SGHAT and CDR2 FQNNGV. Trimming stripped 1 base from V and 2 bases from J, with 12 bases between. The CDR3 bases are TGTGCCAGCAGCTTAGCCCGGACAAGGACCTACGAGCAGTACTTC. This encodes CASSLARTRTYEQYF.

The chain uses TRBV5-6 and TRBJ2-3; 7 nucleotides line up with TRBD1. This CDR3 comprises 17 residues. Germline V gene data show CDR1 as SGHDT and CDR2 as YYEEEE. The V gene end was trimmed by 0 bases and the J gene end by 2 bases; junction bases not matched to a gene: 9. The CDR3 here is CASSLGQGVSTTDTQYF. In DNA, the CDR3 is TGTGCCAGCAGCTTGGGGCAGGGGGTAAGCACCACAGATACGCAGTATTTT.

In this sample, this clone turned up once. The chain combines TRBV27 with TRBJ1-5; a weak D match, TRBD1 (5 bases). Germline CDR1 reads MNHEY; CDR2 reads SMNVEV (reference sequence). This CDR3 has 15 residues. The V and J ends lost 3 bases and 2 bases respectively, with 11 bases between them. The CDR3 nucleotides read TGTGCCAGCAGTTTGGCAGGGTTAGGCAATCAGCCCCAGCATTTT. Translation: CASSLAGLGNQPQHF.

Concerning this clone itself: The junction and the germline gene differ at one end; a read error may be behind it. The V gene is TRBV11-2, the J gene TRBJ2-5; no firm D call. The CDR3 has 13 residues. Germline V lookup: CDR1 SGHAT, CDR2 FQNNGV. In DNA form, the CDR3 reads TGTGCCAGCAGCCTAGATCGTTCCGAGACCCAGTACTTC. Protein product: CASSLDRSETQYF.

This clone was recorded only once. The V call is TRBV28, the J call TRBJ1-2; D gene unclear. From germline, CDR1 is MDHEN and CDR2 SYDVKM. This CDR3 is built from 14 residues. Trimming left V 7 bases short and J 3 bases short, with 15 bases between. The CDR3 here is CASTLIAADYGYTF. CDR3 bases: TGTGCCAGCACCCTTATAGCGGCAGACTATGGCTACACCTTC.

The V and J genes are TRBV30 and TRBJ2-3, with 11 bases identical to TRBD2. The J segment lost 4 bases and the V segment lost 0 bases, leaving 3 bases of the junction unmatched. This CDR3 is built from 15 residues. Germline V gene data show CDR1 as GTSNPN and CDR2 as SVGIG (reference sequence). The DNA for the CDR3 is TGTGCCTGGAGTGTACTAGCGGGAGAAGCAGATACGCAGTATTTT. Protein product: CAWSVLAGEADTQYF. The whole variable domain, filled in from reference TRBV30 and TRBJ2-3, reads SQTIHQWPATLVQPVGSPLSLECTVEGTSNPNLYWYRQAAGRGLQLLFYSVGIGQISSEVPQNLSASRPQDRQFILSSKKLLLSDSGFYLCAWSVLAGEADTQYFGPGTRLTVL.

The gene calls are TRBV19 and TRBJ1-4, with D possibly matching TRBD1 (6 bases). V gave up 6 bases and J gave up 3 bases, with 14 bases separating them. This CDR3 is 15 amino acids long. Per the germline V gene, CDR1 is LNHDA and CDR2 is SQIVND (reference sequence). The CDR3 here is CASRRLGAANEKLFF. The CDR3 DNA is TGTGCCAGTAGGCGGTTGGGGGCCGCTAATGAAAAACTGTTTTTT.

This chain links TRBV30 with TRBJ1-1; D not resolved. Germline-derived CDR1 and CDR2 are GTSNPN and SVGIG (reference sequence). This CDR3 is built from 11 residues. The CDR3 here is CARQSNTEAFF. CDR3 nucleotides: TGTGCGCGGCAGTCGAACACTGAAGCTTTCTTT.

The chain carries TRBV11-2 and TRBJ2-1; 7 bases agree with TRBD1. The CDR3 runs 12 residues. Germline CDR1 and CDR2: SGHAT and FQNNGV. The trim removed 1 base at V and 13 bases at J, leaving 4 bases unmatched. In nucleotides, the CDR3 is TGTGCCAGCAGCTTAGGGGGACAGAAACAGTTCTTC. This codes for CASSLGGQKQFF.

The chain uses TRBV6-5 and TRBJ1-1; TRBD1 matches at 7 bases. Trimming at V came to 6 bases and at J to 4 bases, leaving 5 bases not matched to a gene. The CDR3 has 13 amino acids. Germline CDR1 MNHEY, CDR2 SVGAGI. This chain's CDR3 is CASRAYRGTEAFF. The CDR3 nucleotides are TGTGCCAGCAGAGCATACAGGGGCACTGAAGCTTTCTTT.

CDR3 coding DNA: TGTGCCAGTAGTCTCCGCTGGACTAGCGGGAAAGGCTCCTACAATGAGCAGTTCTTC. As protein: CASSLRWTSGKGSYNEQFF. The rearrangement uses TRBV19 and TRBJ2-1; 12 bases are shared with TRBD2. This CDR3 is 19 amino acids long. The junction had 11 bases not matched to a gene; V was cut back by 5 bases and J by 0 bases. Germline V CDR1 and CDR2: LNHDA, SQIVND (reference sequence).

This chain joins TRBV29-1 and TRBJ2-3, with TRBD1 as a possible D gene (5 bases). Trimming took 3 bases from V and 5 from J, leaving 9 bases between them. The CDR3 runs to 12 residues. The germline V gene encodes CDR1 SQVTM and CDR2 ANQGSEA. The CDR3 spells CSVEQGIDTQYF. In nucleotides, the CDR3 is TGCAGCGTTGAGCAGGGAATAGATACGCAGTATTTT.

Only one count was recorded for this clone. The rearrangement links TRBV19 to TRBJ1-5; 9 nucleotides match TRBD1. V lost 1 base and J lost 7; bases outside the gene matches: 5. Germline V gives CDR1 LNHDA, CDR2 SQIVND (reference sequence). The CDR3 spans 15 residues. The CDR3 protein is CASSIGGTGSQPQHF. CDR3 DNA sequence: TGTGCCAGTAGTATAGGGGGGACAGGGAGCCAGCCCCAGCATTTT.

The chain has TRBV3-1 (or the pseudogene TRBV3-2) and TRBJ1-4; D call uncertain. V was pared by 0 bases and J by 7 bases, with 9 bases between. This CDR3 spans 14 amino acids. Germline V lookup: CDR1 LGHDT, CDR2 YNNKEL (reference sequence). The CDR3 nucleotides are TGTGCCAGCAGCCAAGATATGTACAGTGAAAAACTGTTTTTT. Translation: CASSQDMYSEKLFF.

DNA of the CDR3: TGTGCCAGCAGATTCGCAGATACGCAGTATTTT. Encoded protein: CASRFADTQYF. The rearrangement links TRBV27 to TRBJ2-3, with D unresolved. V was trimmed by 6 bases and J by 4 bases, leaving 5 bases between them. The CDR3 sequence is 11 residues long. Germline loops: CDR1 MNHEY, CDR2 SMNVEV (reference sequence).

This chain uses TRBV5-1 with TRBJ2-5, with a possible D match to TRBD1 (5 bases). Between the trimmed V and J ends, which lost 0 bases and 5 bases, there was a span of 17 bases. The germline CDR1 and CDR2 sequences are SGHRS and YFSETQ. The CDR3 runs 16 residues. For the CDR3, the DNA is TGCGCCAGCAGCTTGGATTATAGGGGTATGGGGGAGACCCAGTACTTC. Translation: CASSLDYRGMGETQYF.

The chain uses TRBV2 and TRBJ1-5, with D unclear. The ends were cut back, 8 bases at V and 1 base at J, with 18 bases in the middle. Germline values: CDR1 SNHLY, CDR2 FYNNEI. The CDR3 extends over 16 amino acids. The CDR3 protein is CASGGEGGSSNQPQHF. CDR3 nucleotides: TGTGCCAGCGGTGGTGAGGGAGGGTCGAGCAATCAGCCCCAGCATTTT.

V gene TRBV14 combines with J gene TRBJ2-5, with D unresolved. Germline V gene sequence: CDR1 SGHDN, CDR2 FVKESK. V was trimmed by 1 base and J by 4 bases, leaving 10 bases between them. The CDR3 is 14 residues long. In DNA, the CDR3 is TGTGCCAGCAGCCAAGGTCCTAGGTCAGAGACCCAGTACTTC. Protein sequence: CASSQGPRSETQYF.

The chain couples TRBV18 to TRBJ2-1; 10 bases match TRBD2. Per the germline V gene, CDR1 is KGHSH and CDR2 is LQKENI. Losses at the gene ends were 3 bases for V and 7 bases for J; bases not matched to a gene: 3. The CDR3 runs to 14 residues. The CDR3 here is CASSPPAGGNEQFF. For the CDR3, the DNA is TGTGCCAGCTCACCGCCAGCGGGGGGGAATGAGCAGTTCTTC.